A selection of T cell receptor beta chains follows, all from one sample in a study of T cell responses to AZD1222 COVID-19 vaccine. Here immunoSEQ multiplex PCR was the method, and the copy in TCRdb shows in-frame clones only, minus some. The sample lists 200,000 or so clones; approximately 92% were seen once. The sequenced sample was peripheral blood, obtained on day 0 of AZD1222 vaccination. The origin of the receptors is an adult in good health. Both conserved end residues are trimmed from each CDR3. D genes are given only for firm matches.

d_call,v_call,cdr3_aa
.,TRBV5-5,ASSSPYRQETQY
.,TRBV11-2,ASSSLREGINEKLF
.,TRBV28,ASSLQGLRSYNEQF
TRBD2,TRBV7-9,ASSKTSGTYSYNEQF
.,TRBV19,ASSIVKGLANTGELF
.,TRBV9,ASSVAWRGETQY
TRBD1,TRBV4-1,ASSPRTGLNTEAF
.,TRBV21-1,ASSKGQGSGANVLT
.,TRBV19,ASSLTGLAYEQY
.,TRBV5-4,ASSLGGSTNYGYT
.,TRBV7-9,ASSQQGTEAF
TRBD1,TRBV18,ASSPQGAYEQY
.,TRBV28,ASSSIQGQGYT
.,TRBV29-1,SVESWVGVDGYT
.,TRBV19,ASSRGPTLSGYGYT
TRBD1,TRBV5-6,ASSILDRVVNEQF
TRBD1,TRBV7-9,ASNDRGSGNTIY
.,TRBV7-2,ASSLDLLLAKNIQY
.,TRBV4-2,ASSQDRGEDGYT
.,TRBV7-2,ASSLPVSDVYT
.,TRBV6-2/TRBV6-3,ASTPPGDYNYGYT
.,TRBV6-2/TRBV6-3,ASSSRLDYIPH
.,TRBV6-4,ASSDQGYTQY
.,TRBV7-9,ASSSGATFEAF
TRBD1,TRBV5-5,ASSSTGPYGYT
.,TRBV4-1,ASSPVIGKTSGANVLT
.,TRBV9,ASSFRDIAYNEQF
.,TRBV7-9,ASSLRRNTEAF
TRBD1,TRBV3-1/TRBV3-2,ASSHRTGGETGELF
TRBD1,TRBV19,ATKVFERQGLHYGYT
TRBD1,TRBV19,ASSLNPRQGSGYT
.,TRBV7-9,ASSRGRAGETQY
TRBD2,TRBV6-5,ASGRATGGELF
TRBD1,TRBV5-1,ASSSGQGAYEQY
.,TRBV5-1,ASSLIGEVNTGELF
.,TRBV11-2,ASSLGSTNEQF
TRBD1,TRBV5-4,ASSLGLTVTGGSGYT
.,TRBV7-9,ASSPTWATEAF
.,TRBV27,ASSLWGPQSEKLF
.,TRBV7-9,ASSFSGSYEQY
TRBD1,TRBV4-1,ASSQRQGNEQF
.,TRBV9,ASSVWTPTYEQY
.,TRBV14,ASSQEGRLYGYT
.,TRBV18,ASSRSLQVMNTEAF
.,TRBV19,ASSGTWGSGANVLT
TRBD2,TRBV10-1,ASSTSGLAGMNEQF
.,TRBV27,ASQNRVNQPQH
TRBD1,TRBV30,AWSDRGGRQPQH
.,TRBV5-1,ASSTPKDATEAF
.,TRBV7-2,ASSRDSNTGELF